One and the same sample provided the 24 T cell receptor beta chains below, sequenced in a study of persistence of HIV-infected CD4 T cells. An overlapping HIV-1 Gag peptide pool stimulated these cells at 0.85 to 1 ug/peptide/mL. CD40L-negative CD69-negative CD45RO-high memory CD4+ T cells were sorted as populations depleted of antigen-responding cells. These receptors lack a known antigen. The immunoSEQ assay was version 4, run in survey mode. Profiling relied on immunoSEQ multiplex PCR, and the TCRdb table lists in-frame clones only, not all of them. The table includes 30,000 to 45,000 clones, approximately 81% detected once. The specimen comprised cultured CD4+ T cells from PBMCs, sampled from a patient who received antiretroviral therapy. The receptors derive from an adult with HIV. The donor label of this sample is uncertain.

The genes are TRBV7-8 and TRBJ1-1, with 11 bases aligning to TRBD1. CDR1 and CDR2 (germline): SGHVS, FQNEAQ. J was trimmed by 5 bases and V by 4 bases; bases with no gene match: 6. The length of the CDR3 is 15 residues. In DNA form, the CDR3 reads TGTGCCAGCAGCTACCGGGACAGGGGGGGAACTGAAGCTTTCTTT. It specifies CASSYRDRGGTEAFF.

DNA of the CDR3: TGTGCCAGCAGCATGACCGAGAGCTCTGGAAACACCATATATTTT. This encodes CASSMTESSGNTIYF. V usage is TRBV7-6 and J usage is TRBJ1-3; D not resolved. The CDR3 is 15 residues long. Trimming left V 5 bases short and J 0 bases short, with 11 bases between. CDR1 and CDR2 (germline): SGHVS, FNYEAQ.

For the CDR3, the DNA is TGTGCCAGCAGCCCCCAGACAGGCGGGAATGAAAAACTGTTTTTT. It codes for CASSPQTGGNEKLFF. V and J are TRBV7-9 and TRBJ1-4; perhaps TRBD1 as D (6 bases). V lost 5 bases and J 5 bases, leaving 15 bases between the germline ends. This CDR3 is 15 amino acids long. Germline V lookup: CDR1 SEHNR, CDR2 FQNEAQ (reference sequence).

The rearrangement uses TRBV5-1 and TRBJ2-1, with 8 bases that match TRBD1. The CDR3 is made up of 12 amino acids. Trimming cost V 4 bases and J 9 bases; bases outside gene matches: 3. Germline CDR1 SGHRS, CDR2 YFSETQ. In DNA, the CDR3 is TGCGCCAGCAGCGTCGACAGGGGTGAGCAGTTCTTC. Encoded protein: CASSVDRGEQFF.

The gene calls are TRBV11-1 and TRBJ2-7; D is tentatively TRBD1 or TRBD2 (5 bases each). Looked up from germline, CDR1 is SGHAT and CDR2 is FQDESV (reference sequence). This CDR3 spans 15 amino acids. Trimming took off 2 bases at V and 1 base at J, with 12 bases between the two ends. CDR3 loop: CASSLMGVDSYEQYF. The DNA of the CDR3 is TGTGCCAGCAGCTTAATGGGGGTGGATTCCTACGAGCAGTACTTC. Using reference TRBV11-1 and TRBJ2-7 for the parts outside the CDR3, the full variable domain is EAEVAQSPRYKITEKSQAVAFWCDPISGHATLYWYRQILGQGPELLVQFQDESVVDDSQLPKDRFSAERLKGVDSTLKIQPAELGDSAMYLCASSLMGVDSYEQYFGPGTRLTVT.

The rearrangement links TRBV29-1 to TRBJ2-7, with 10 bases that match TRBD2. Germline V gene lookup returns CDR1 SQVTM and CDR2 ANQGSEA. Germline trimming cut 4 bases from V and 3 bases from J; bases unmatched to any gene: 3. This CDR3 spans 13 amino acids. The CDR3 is CSVVRTSGYEQYF. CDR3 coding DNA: TGCAGCGTTGTAAGGACTAGCGGCTACGAGCAGTACTTC.

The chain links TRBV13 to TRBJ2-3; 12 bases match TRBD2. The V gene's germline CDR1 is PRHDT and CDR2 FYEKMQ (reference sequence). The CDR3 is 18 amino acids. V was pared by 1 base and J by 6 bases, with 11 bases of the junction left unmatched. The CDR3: CASSLEGSLAGGLDTQYF. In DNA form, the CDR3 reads TGTGCCAGCAGCTTAGAGGGCTCACTAGCGGGGGGCCTTGATACGCAGTATTTT. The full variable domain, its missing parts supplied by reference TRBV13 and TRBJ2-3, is AAGVIQSPRHLIKEKRETATLKCYPIPRHDTVYWYQQGPGQDPQFLISFYEKMQSDKGSIPDRFSAQQFSDYHSELNMSSLELGDSALYFCASSLEGSLAGGLDTQYFGPGTRLTVL.

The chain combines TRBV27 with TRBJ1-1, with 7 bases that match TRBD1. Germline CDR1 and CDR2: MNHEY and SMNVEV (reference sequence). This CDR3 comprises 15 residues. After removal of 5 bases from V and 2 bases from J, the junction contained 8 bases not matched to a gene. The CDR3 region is CASSPWAGGNTEAFF. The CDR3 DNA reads TGTGCCAGCAGTCCCTGGGCAGGGGGTAACACTGAAGCTTTCTTT.

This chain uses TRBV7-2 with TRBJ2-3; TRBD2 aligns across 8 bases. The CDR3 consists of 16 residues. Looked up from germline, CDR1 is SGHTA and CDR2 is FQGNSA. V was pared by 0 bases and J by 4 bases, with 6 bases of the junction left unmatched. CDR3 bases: TGTGCCAGCAGCTTAGCTCCGGGGGGGCAGGCAGATACGCAGTATTTT. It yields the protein CASSLAPGGQADTQYF.

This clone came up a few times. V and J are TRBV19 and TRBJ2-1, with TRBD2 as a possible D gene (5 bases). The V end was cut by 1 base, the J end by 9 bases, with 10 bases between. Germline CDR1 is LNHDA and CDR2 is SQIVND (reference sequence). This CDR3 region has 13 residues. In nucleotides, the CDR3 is TGTGCCAGTAGTATAGGAGGGAACCCTGAGCAGTTCTTC. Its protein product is CASSIGGNPEQFF.

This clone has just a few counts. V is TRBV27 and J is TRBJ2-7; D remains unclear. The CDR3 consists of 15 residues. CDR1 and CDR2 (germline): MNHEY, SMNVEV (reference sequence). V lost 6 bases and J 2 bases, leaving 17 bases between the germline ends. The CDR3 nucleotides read TGTGCCAGCAGATCAATAAGCCTACCTCCCTACGAGCAGTACTTC. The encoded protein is CASRSISLPPYEQYF.

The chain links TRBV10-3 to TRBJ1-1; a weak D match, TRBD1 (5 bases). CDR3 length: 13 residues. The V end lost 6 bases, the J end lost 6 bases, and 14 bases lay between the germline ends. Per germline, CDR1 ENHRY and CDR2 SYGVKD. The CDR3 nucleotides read TGTGCCATCAGGGGACCCGTGGACCCTGAAGCTTTCTTT. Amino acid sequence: CAIRGPVDPEAFF.

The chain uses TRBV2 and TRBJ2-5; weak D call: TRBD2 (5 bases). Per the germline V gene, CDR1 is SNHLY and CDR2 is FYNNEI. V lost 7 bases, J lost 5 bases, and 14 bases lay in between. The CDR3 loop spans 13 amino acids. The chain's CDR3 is CASMTRRRETQYF. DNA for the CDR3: TGTGCCAGCATGACTCGCCGGAGGGAGACCCAGTACTTC.

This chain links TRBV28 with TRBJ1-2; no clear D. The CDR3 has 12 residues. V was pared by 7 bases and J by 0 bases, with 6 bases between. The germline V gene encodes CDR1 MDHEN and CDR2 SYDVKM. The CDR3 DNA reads TGTGCCAGCATGGTTCCTAACTATGGCTACACCTTC. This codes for CASMVPNYGYTF.

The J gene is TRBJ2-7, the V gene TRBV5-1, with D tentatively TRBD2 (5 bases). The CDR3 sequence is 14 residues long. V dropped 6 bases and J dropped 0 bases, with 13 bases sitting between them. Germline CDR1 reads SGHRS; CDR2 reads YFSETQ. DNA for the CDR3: TGCGCCAGCAAAAGGACTTTGAGCTCCTACGAGCAGTACTTC. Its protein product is CASKRTLSSYEQYF.

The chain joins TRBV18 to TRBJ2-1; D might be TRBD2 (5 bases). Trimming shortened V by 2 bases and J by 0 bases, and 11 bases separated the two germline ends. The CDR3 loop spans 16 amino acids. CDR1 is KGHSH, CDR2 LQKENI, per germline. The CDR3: CASSPSGGGSYNEQFF. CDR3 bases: TGTGCCAGCTCACCATCCGGTGGAGGCTCCTACAATGAGCAGTTCTTC. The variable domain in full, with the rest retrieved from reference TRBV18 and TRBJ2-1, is NAGVMQNPRHLVRRRGQEARLRCSPMKGHSHVYWYRQLPEEGLKFMVYLQKENIIDESGMPKERFSAEFPKEGPSILRIQQVVRGDSAAYFCASSPSGGGSYNEQFFGPGTRLTVL.

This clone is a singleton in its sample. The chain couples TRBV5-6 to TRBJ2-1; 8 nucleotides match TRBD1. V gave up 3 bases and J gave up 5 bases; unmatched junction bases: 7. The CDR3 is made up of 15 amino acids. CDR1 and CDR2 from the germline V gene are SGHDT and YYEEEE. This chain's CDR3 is CASSWGQVLHNEQFF. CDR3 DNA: TGTGCCAGCAGCTGGGGACAGGTTCTCCACAATGAGCAGTTCTTC.

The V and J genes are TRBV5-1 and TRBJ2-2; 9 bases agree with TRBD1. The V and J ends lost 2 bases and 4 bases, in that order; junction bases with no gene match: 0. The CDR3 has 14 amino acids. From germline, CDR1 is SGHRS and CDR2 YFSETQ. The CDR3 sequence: CASSLQGATGELFF. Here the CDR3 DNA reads TGCGCCAGCAGCTTACAGGGGGCCACCGGGGAGCTGTTTTTT.

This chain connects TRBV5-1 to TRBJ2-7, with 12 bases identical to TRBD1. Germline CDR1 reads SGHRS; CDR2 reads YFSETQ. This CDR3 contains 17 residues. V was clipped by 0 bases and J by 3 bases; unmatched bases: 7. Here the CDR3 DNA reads TGCGCCAGCAGCTTGGCCGGGGGGACAGGGGGCCTCTACGAGCAGTACTTC. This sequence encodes CASSLAGGTGGLYEQYF.

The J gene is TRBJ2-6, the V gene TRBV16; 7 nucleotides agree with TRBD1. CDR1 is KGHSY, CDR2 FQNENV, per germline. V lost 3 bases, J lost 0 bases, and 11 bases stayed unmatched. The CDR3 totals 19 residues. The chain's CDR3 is CASSHGTANSFSGANVLTF. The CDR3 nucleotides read TGTGCCAGCAGCCATGGGACAGCAAATTCTTTCTCTGGGGCCAACGTCCTGACTTTC.

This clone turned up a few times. The CDR3 DNA reads as TGTGCCAGCAGTTATACCCCGGGGGGAACCTACGAGCAGTACTTC. This sequence encodes CASSYTPGGTYEQYF. V gene TRBV27 combines with J gene TRBJ2-7; TRBD2 agrees at 7 bases. This CDR3 is 15 amino acids long. CDR1 is MNHEY and CDR2 is SMNVEV in the germline V gene (reference sequence). J was trimmed by 2 bases and V by 4 bases; bases with no gene match: 8.

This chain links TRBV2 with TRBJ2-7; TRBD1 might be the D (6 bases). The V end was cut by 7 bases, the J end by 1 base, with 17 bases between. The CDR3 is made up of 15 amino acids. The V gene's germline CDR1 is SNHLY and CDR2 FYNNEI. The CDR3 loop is CASKATGYRSYEQYF. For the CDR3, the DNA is TGTGCCAGCAAGGCAACAGGGTATAGGTCCTACGAGCAGTACTTC.

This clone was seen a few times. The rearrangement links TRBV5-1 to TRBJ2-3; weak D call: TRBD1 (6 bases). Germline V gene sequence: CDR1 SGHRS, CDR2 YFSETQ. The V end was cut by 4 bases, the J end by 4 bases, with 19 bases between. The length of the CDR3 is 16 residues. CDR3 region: CASSSPPGVGADTQYF. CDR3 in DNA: TGCGCCAGCAGCAGCCCTCCAGGGGTTGGGGCAGATACGCAGTATTTT.

CDR3 protein: CASSHDSLEQFF. CDR3 coding DNA: TGTGCCAGCAGCCACGACAGTCTTGAGCAGTTCTTC. The chain recombines TRBV7-8 with TRBJ2-1; perhaps TRBD1 as D (5 bases). Germline V gene sequence: CDR1 SGHVS, CDR2 FQNEAQ. Trimming removed 5 bases at V and 9 bases at J, with 11 bases between. The CDR3 has 12 amino acids.